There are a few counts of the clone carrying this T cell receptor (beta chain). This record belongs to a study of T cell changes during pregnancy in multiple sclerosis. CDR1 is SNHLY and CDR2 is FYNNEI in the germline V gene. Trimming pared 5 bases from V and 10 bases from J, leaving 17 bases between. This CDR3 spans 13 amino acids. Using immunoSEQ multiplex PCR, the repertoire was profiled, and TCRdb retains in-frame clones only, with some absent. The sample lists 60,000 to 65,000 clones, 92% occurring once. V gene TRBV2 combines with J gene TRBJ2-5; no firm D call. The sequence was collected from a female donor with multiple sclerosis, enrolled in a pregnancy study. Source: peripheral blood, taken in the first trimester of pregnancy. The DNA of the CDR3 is TGTGCCAGCAGTCTCAGACTTCCCCCCATCCAGTACTTC. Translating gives CASSLRLPPIQYF. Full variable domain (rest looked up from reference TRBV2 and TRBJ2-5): EPEVTQTPSHQVTQMGQEVILRCVPISNHLYFYWYRQILGQKVEFLVSFYNNEISEKSEIFDDQFSVERPDGSNFTLKIRSTKLEDSAMYFCASSLRLPPIQYFGPGTRLLVL.